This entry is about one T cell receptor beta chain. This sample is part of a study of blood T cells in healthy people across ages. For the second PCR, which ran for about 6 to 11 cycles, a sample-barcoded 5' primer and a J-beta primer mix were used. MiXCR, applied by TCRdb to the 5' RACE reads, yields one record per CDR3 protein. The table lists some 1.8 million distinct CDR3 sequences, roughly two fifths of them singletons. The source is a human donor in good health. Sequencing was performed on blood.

The CDR3 is CASSQGTGGNEKLFF. As DNA, the CDR3 is TGCGCCAGCAGCCAGGGGACAGGTGGTAATGAAAAACTGTTTTTT. The rearrangement joins TRBV4-3 to TRBJ1-4, with TRBD1 matching 8 bases. V gave up 3 bases and J gave up 4 bases; unmatched junction bases: 4. This CDR3 region has 15 residues. Germline V gene sequence: CDR1 LGHNA, CDR2 YSLEER.